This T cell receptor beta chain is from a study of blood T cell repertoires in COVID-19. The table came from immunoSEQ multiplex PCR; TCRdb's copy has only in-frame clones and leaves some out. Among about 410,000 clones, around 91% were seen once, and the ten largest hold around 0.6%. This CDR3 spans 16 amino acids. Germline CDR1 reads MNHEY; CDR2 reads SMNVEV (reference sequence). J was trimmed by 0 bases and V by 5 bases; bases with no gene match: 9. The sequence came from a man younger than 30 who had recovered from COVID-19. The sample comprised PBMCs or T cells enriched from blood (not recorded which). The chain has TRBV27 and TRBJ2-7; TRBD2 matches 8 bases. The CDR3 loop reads CASSGVGGASSYEQYF. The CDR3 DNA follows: TGTGCCAGCAGTGGGGTCGGGGGGGCAAGCTCCTACGAGCAGTACTTC.